The clone carrying this TCR beta chain showed up just a few times. No antigen is known for it. The sample belongs to a study of T cell repertoires in cytomegalovirus infection. Study context: Evidence of both CMV infection and a matching HLA type came from public TCR beta signatures. Study observations and caveats: Accumulated public TCR beta family frequency recognized individuals carrying CMV together with the relevant HLA. Clonotypes of TCR beta that were HLA-C-restricted and CMV-specific dominated the ex vivo response.

One entry per CDR3 protein, called by TCRdb with MiXCR from the reads. The data hold approximately 180,000 distinct CDR3 sequences, with about a sixth observed a single time. J was trimmed by 4 bases and V by 3 bases; bases with no gene match: 7. Per germline, CDR1 MDHEN and CDR2 SYDVKM. The CDR3 runs to 15 residues. The J gene is TRBJ2-5, the V gene TRBV28, with TRBD1 identical over 8 bases. Sequencing was performed on CD8+ T cells from PBMCs. The sequence was obtained from a human donor in good health (CMV status not recorded). Some clones in this sample may be carry-over from other donors' samples. Written as DNA, the CDR3 is TGTGCCAGCAGTTTTCAGGGGGCTGGGGGAGAGACCCAGTACTTC. Translated, it gives CASSFQGAGGETQYF.